This TCR beta chain comes out of a study of technical replicates of blood from several donors (TCRdb year 2017). Preparation of the library involved the immunoSEQ multiplex PCR assay. TCRdb re-hosts the immuneACCESS table, in-frame sequences only. Its copies lack some clones; in the studies checked, an unresolved V gene accounts for under half of them, and the cause for the rest is not known. The sample profile shows around 79,000 clones; about 91% of them were found once. Roughly 0.37% of the sample lies in the top ten. This clone was seen once. What antigen it recognizes has not been identified. No much larger clone exists at a distance of one base, and base qualities are not known. CDR1 and CDR2, looked up from the germline V gene, are SQVTM and ANQGSEA. The V end loses 6 bases and the J end loses 1 base, and a stretch of 21 bases separates them. From the cysteine up to the phenylalanine, the CDR3 has a length of 16 residues. Only CDR3 DNA remains: 48 bases, in frame from the first base.

This receptor was obtained from a human donor in good health. Some clones in this sample may be carry-over from other donors' samples. The chain joins TRBV29-1 to TRBJ1-1, with TRBD1 as a weak D call on 5 bases. The sample was T cells isolated from PBMCs. In nucleotide form, the sequence is TGCAGCGTGGCCGGTATCGGGGGTAGATCGAACACTGAAGCTTTCTTT. This is translated as CSVAGIGGRSNTEAFF.